This passage covers 3 T cell receptor beta chains from one sample sequenced in a study of tissue T cells after allogeneic stem cell transplantation. This sample's time point: mouse harvest day 14 after allogeneic transplant. Mouse grafts combined 10^7 T-cell-depleted bone marrow cells with 10^6 splenic CD5+ T cells. Produced via immunoSEQ multiplex PCR; TCRdb's table is partial and in-frame only. The repertoire includes approximately 2,800 clones, approximately 43% of them detected once, and 27% sits in the top ten. The specimen was gut tissue. Receptors were obtained from a female BALB/c mouse given C57BL/6 T cells with graft-versus-host disease after an allogeneic hematopoietic cell transplant.

Details on this clone: The germline and genes are mouse ones. With the read ending 1 residue before the CDR3 end, the germline J gene is used to fill in that end. The chain is built from TRBV3 and TRBJ2-3, with 8 bases aligning to TRBD2. Per germline, CDR1 SNHLY and CDR2 FYNGKV (reference sequence). The CDR3 consists of 13 residues. J lost 3 bases, V lost 5 bases, and 1 base had no gene match. The CDR3 bases that were read are TGTGCCAGCAGCCGACTGGGGGCAGAAACGCTGTAT. Translated, it gives CASSRLGAETLY. The whole CDR3 protein reads CASSRLGAETLYF. The whole variable domain, filled in from reference TRBV3 and TRBJ2-3, reads GPKVLQIPSHQIIDMGQMVTLNCDPVSNHLYFYWYKQILGQQMEFLVNFYNGKVMEKSKLFKDQFSVERPDGSYFTLKIQPTALEDSAVYFCASSRLGAETLYFGSGTRLTVL.

As regards this clone: The gene symbols are mouse symbols. From the germline J gene comes the end of the CDR3, since the read stops 1 residue before it. The chain is built from TRBV26 and TRBJ2-1; 7 bases agree with TRBD2. V lost 1 base to trimming and J lost 3 bases; unmatched junction nucleotides: 3. From germline, CDR1 is KGHPV and CDR2 FQNQEV (reference sequence). The CDR3 is 15 amino acids. Here the CDR3 reads CASSLLMGGYAEQFF. CDR3 bases read: TGTGCCAGCAGTCTGTTGATGGGGGGCTATGCTGAGCAGTTC.

On this clone itself: Each gene name is a mouse one. With the read ending 1 residue before the CDR3 end, the germline J gene is used to fill in that end. The chain carries TRBV12-2 and TRBJ2-3; the D gene is possibly TRBD2 (6 bases). This CDR3 spans 14 amino acids. The germline V and J ends were trimmed by 2 bases and 0 bases, with 8 bases remaining between them. From germline, CDR1 is SGHLS and CDR2 HYDKME. CDR3 bases read: TGTGCCAGCTCTCCCCTGGGGAGTGCAGAAACGCTGTAT. This codes for CASSPLGSAETLY. The whole CDR3 region reads CASSPLGSAETLYF.